This entry lists 19 T cell receptor beta chains sequenced from one sample in a study of blood T cell repertoires in COVID-19. Produced via immunoSEQ multiplex PCR; TCRdb's table is partial and in-frame only. The sample lists some 180,000 clones; approximately 85% were seen once. The sequenced sample was PBMCs or T cells enriched from blood (not recorded which). Every receptor here comes from a man aged 35-49 years who had recovered from COVID-19.

The chain combines TRBV30 with TRBJ1-3, with TRBD1 as a possible D gene (6 bases). CDR3 length equals 12 residues. Trimming removed 4 bases at V and 6 bases at J, with 10 bases between. CDR1 is GTSNPN, CDR2 SVGIG, per germline (reference sequence). The CDR3 DNA is TGTGCCTGGACACAGGGAGTAAACACCATATATTTT. It encodes CAWTQGVNTIYF.

The rearrangement links TRBV18 to TRBJ1-5; 12 bases match TRBD1. CDR1 is KGHSH, CDR2 LQKENI, per germline. The CDR3 consists of 16 residues. The ends lost 3 bases at V and 6 bases at J; junction bases unmatched: 6. In DNA form, the CDR3 reads TGTGCCAGCTCACCCGGGACAGGGGGCGAGAGTCAGCCCCAGCATTTT. It yields the protein CASSPGTGGESQPQHF.

The CDR3: CSVVFSSYEQYF. The CDR3 DNA follows: TGCAGCGTTGTATTCTCCTCCTACGAGCAGTACTTC. The chain combines TRBV29-1 with TRBJ2-7; D is uncertain. The V gene's germline CDR1 is SQVTM and CDR2 ANQGSEA. V was shortened by 4 bases and J by 0 bases, with 7 bases between the two germline ends. CDR3 length: 12 residues.

The chain recombines TRBV6-5 with TRBJ2-1; 9 bases are a match to TRBD1. Germline assignment: CDR1 MNHEY and CDR2 SVGAGI. V shed 4 bases, J shed 6 bases, and the junction held 7 bases outside the gene matches. The CDR3 has 15 amino acids. CDR3: CASSFGQGQGNEQFF. CDR3 sequence (DNA): TGTGCCAGCAGTTTTGGACAGGGGCAAGGCAATGAGCAGTTCTTC.

V and J are TRBV10-2 and TRBJ2-2, with a tentative D call TRBD1 (5 bases). This CDR3 comprises 14 residues. Germline V CDR1 and CDR2: WSHSY, SAAADI. With 3 bases removed from V and 5 bases from J, the gap between germline ends came to 10 bases. As DNA, the CDR3 is TGCGCCAGCAGTGATATGGGGCGGACCGGGGAGCTGTTTTTT. Amino acid sequence: CASSDMGRTGELFF.

V and J are TRBV6-5 and TRBJ1-3; no clear D gene. V was clipped by 9 bases and J by 4 bases, with 10 bases between them. Germline lookup yields CDR1 MNHEY and CDR2 SVGAGI. CDR3 length: 12 amino acids. CDR3 region: CASVSEGNTIYF. CDR3 nucleotides: TGTGCCAGTGTTTCTGAGGGAAACACCATATATTTT.

The chain recombines TRBV2 with TRBJ2-7, with 7 bases fitting TRBD1. The V and J ends lost 2 bases and 3 bases, in that order; junction bases with no gene match: 4. From germline, CDR1 is SNHLY and CDR2 FYNNEI. The CDR3 runs 14 residues. This CDR3 reads CASSERAGGYEQYF. The DNA for the CDR3 is TGTGCCAGCAGTGAAAGGGCAGGGGGCTACGAGCAGTACTTC.

The chain joins TRBV21-1 to TRBJ1-2; TRBD1 is taken as the D call from the table, unchecked against the DNA. TRBV21-1 is flagged as a pseudogene. The CDR3 consists of 13 residues. CDR3 nucleotides: TGTGCCAGGTTAGATGACAGTACCTATGGCTACACCTTC. This sequence encodes CARLDDSTYGYTF.

This clone was seen a few times. The CDR3 DNA reads as TGTGCCAGCAGGGGGTCTATACGGACAGCGCCTAACTATGGCTACACCTTC. Translating it yields CASRGSIRTAPNYGYTF. The chain links TRBV27 to TRBJ1-2; TRBD1 might be the D (6 bases). V lost 6 bases, J lost 0 bases, and 20 bases lay in between. The CDR3 runs to 17 residues. From germline, CDR1 is MNHEY and CDR2 SMNVEV (reference sequence).

The chain employs TRBV11-2 and TRBJ2-7, with D hard to call. Between the trimmed V and J ends, which lost 1 base and 3 bases, there was a span of 10 bases. CDR1 is SGHAT, CDR2 FQNNGV, per germline. The CDR3 sequence is 14 residues long. This CDR3 is CASSLAPGFYEQYF. In nucleotides, the CDR3 is TGTGCCAGCAGCTTAGCCCCAGGTTTCTACGAGCAGTACTTC.

The chain has TRBV25-1 and TRBJ2-7, with 12 bases identical to TRBD2. The germline V gene encodes CDR1 MGHDK and CDR2 SYGVNS. With 3 bases clipped from V and 3 bases from J, the junction kept 9 bases outside the gene matches. The CDR3 extends over 17 amino acids. The chain's CDR3 is CASSEPGTSGRNYEQYF. CDR3 coding DNA: TGTGCCAGCAGTGAGCCTGGGACTAGCGGGCGGAACTACGAGCAGTACTTC.

V gene TRBV2 combines with J gene TRBJ1-5, with 8 nucleotides matching TRBD1. The CDR3 consists of 16 residues. Germline assignment: CDR1 SNHLY and CDR2 FYNNEI. With 6 bases clipped from V and 0 bases from J, the junction kept 7 bases outside the gene matches. CDR3 nucleotide sequence: TGTGCCAGCAGCCCAGGGGGCACTTATAGCAATCAGCCCCAGCATTTT. It is translated as CASSPGGTYSNQPQHF. The full variable domain, rest sourced from reference TRBV2 and TRBJ1-5, is EPEVTQTPSHQVTQMGQEVILRCVPISNHLYFYWYRQILGQKVEFLVSFYNNEISEKSEIFDDQFSVERPDGSNFTLKIRSTKLEDSAMYFCASSPGGTYSNQPQHFGDGTRLSIL.

V usage is TRBV3-1 (or the pseudogene TRBV3-2) and J usage is TRBJ1-2; tentative D call: TRBD1 (6 bases). CDR3 length: 14 amino acids. V shed 4 bases and J shed 2 bases, with 11 bases lying between them. Germline lookup yields CDR1 LGHDT and CDR2 YNNKEL (reference sequence). The DNA for the CDR3 is TGTGCCAGCAGCCCTTTCCAGGGGAACTATGGCTACACCTTC. Amino acids: CASSPFQGNYGYTF.

The chain has TRBV2 and TRBJ2-7; the match to TRBD1 covers 8 bases. J was trimmed by 3 bases and V by 6 bases; bases with no gene match: 4. This CDR3 has 13 amino acids. The germline V gene encodes CDR1 SNHLY and CDR2 FYNNEI. CDR3 bases: TGTGCCAGCAGCGGCGGGACAGGCTACGAGCAGTACTTC. Protein sequence: CASSGGTGYEQYF.

The chain joins TRBV9 to TRBJ1-1; D is ambiguous. CDR1 and CDR2 (germline): SGDLS, YYNGEE. The CDR3 totals 16 residues. Trimming pared 0 bases from V and 1 base from J, leaving 13 bases between. CDR3 residues: CASSVALSGANTEAFF. In nucleotides, the CDR3 is TGTGCCAGCAGCGTAGCTCTTTCGGGAGCGAACACTGAAGCTTTCTTT.

The chain employs TRBV6-5 and TRBJ1-2; 11 bases map to TRBD1. This CDR3 region has 15 residues. V lost 7 bases to trimming and J lost 1 base; unmatched junction nucleotides: 5. The germline CDR1 and CDR2 sequences are MNHEY and SVGAGI. The CDR3 DNA reads TGTGCCAGCAAAGGACAGGGGGCGGGTAACTATGGCTACACCTTC. Translated: CASKGQGAGNYGYTF.

The J gene is TRBJ1-2, the V gene TRBV19; TRBD1 aligns across 9 bases. J gave up 2 bases and V 8 bases, and 12 bases lay outside the gene matches. The V gene's germline CDR1 is LNHDA and CDR2 SQIVND (reference sequence). This CDR3 is built from 16 residues. CDR3 loop: CASWDPLQGANYGYTF. The CDR3 DNA is TGTGCCAGTTGGGATCCCCTACAGGGGGCGAACTATGGCTACACCTTC.

The CDR3 spells CASSPTWDNNQPQHF. In DNA, the CDR3 is TGTGCCAGCAGCCCCACCTGGGACAACAATCAGCCCCAGCATTTT. The rearrangement uses TRBV16 and TRBJ1-5; a possible D gene is TRBD1 (6 bases). The V gene lost 4 bases and the J gene lost 3 bases, with 13 bases spanning the gap. Germline CDR1 and CDR2: KGHSY and FQNENV. CDR3 length: 15 residues.

This clone was seen only once. The rearrangement uses TRBV9 and TRBJ2-5; maybe TRBD1 (6 bases). CDR3 length: 14 amino acids. The V end was cut by 2 bases, the J end by 1 base, with 9 bases between. Germline loops: CDR1 SGDLS, CDR2 YYNGEE. CDR3 in DNA: TGTGCCAGCAGCGTTCCGGACAGCCAAGAGACCCAGTACTTC. This sequence encodes CASSVPDSQETQYF.